The following is a TCR beta chain sequence with its context. Its specificity is not known. Researchers ran the PCR with 60 Vbeta and 13 Jbeta primers. Sequenced by immunoSEQ multiplex PCR; TCRdb stores in-frame clones only, minus some. The table records some 150,000 clones, 60% to 75% of them present only once. The sample comes from a study of cytomegalovirus exposure and HLA in healthy donors. Study information: HLA-typed donors contributed some 77 million unique TCRs, which were held in an early data release.

General observations from the study: Later on, an analysis found that several of the most significant clusters appeared to be linked to common viral pathogens, which included parvovirus B19.

This TCR came from a man aged 25 to 45 in good health and CMV-seronegative. The sequenced sample consisted of PBMCs.

For the CDR3, the DNA is TGTGCCAGCAGGCGGACAGGGAGTAACTATGGCTACACCTTC. Protein: CASRRTGSNYGYTF. The genes are TRBV6-5 and TRBJ1-2; 8 nucleotides line up with TRBD1. Trimming cost V 6 bases and J 1 base; bases outside gene matches: 4. There are 14 residues in the CDR3. The germline V gene encodes CDR1 MNHEY and CDR2 SVGAGI.